This TCR beta chain was captured in a study of T-cell reconstitution after alpha-beta-depleted transplantation in children. In its sample, this clonotype was seen many times. Its antigen remains unidentified. Using unique molecular identifiers, the investigators prepared the TCRbeta library. TCRdb used MiXCR to reprocess the PCR reads, holding one entry per CDR3 protein. The data contain over 150,000 distinct CDR3 sequences, 5.5% to 7% of them singletons. Per germline, CDR1 KGHDR and CDR2 SFDVKD. V was shortened by 11 bases and J by 2 bases, with 18 bases between the two germline ends. The CDR3 totals 15 residues. Study-wide results and limits: Surviving recipient T cells and thymic progenitors underlay high day-60 TCRbeta diversity in some patients. After transplant, at about two months, alpha-beta T cells were reportedly derived from several hundred expanded graft clones. Once a year had passed after transplant, T-cell counts and diversity came mostly from newly produced T cells.

The receptor was isolated from a girl under three years old with combined immunodeficiency, due to receive a stem cell transplant. Here the sequenced sample was PBMCs, taken before TCRalphabeta/CD19-depleted stem cell transplant. The chain uses TRBV24-1 and TRBJ2-1, with D possibly being TRBD1 (6 bases). CDR3 sequence: CAKLSGTSPYNEQFF. Here the CDR3 DNA reads TGTGCCAAATTATCCGGGACAAGTCCCTACAATGAGCAGTTCTTC.